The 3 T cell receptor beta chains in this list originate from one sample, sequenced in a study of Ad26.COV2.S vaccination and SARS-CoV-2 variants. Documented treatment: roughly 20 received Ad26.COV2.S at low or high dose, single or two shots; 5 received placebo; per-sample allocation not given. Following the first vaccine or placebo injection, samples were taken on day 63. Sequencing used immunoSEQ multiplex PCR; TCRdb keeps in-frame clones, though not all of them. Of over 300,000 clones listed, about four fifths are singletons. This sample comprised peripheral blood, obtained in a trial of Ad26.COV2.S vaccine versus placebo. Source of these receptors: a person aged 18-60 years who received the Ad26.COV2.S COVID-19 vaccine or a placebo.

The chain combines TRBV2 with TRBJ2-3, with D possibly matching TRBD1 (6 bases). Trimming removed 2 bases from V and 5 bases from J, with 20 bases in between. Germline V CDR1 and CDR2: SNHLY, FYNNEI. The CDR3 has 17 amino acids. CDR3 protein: CASSEPPGWGLIDTQYF. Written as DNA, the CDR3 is TGTGCCAGCAGTGAACCCCCGGGGTGGGGGCTTATAGATACGCAGTATTTT.

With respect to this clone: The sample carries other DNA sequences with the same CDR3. The CDR3 loop reads CASSYDGNYGYTF. Here the CDR3 DNA reads TGTGCCAGCAGTTACGATGGTAACTATGGCTACACCTTC. This chain uses TRBV6-5 with TRBJ1-2; no definite D call. Germline V gene sequence: CDR1 MNHEY, CDR2 SVGAGI. The CDR3 totals 13 residues. V was clipped by 2 bases and J by 1 base, with 5 bases between them.

CDR3 DNA: TGTGCCAGCAGTTACAAGGCGAGGGCTTTCTTT. Translating gives CASSYKARAFF. The chain recombines TRBV6-5 with TRBJ1-1; D gene unclear. The CDR3 consists of 11 residues. The V gene lost 2 bases and the J gene lost 11 bases, with 9 bases spanning the gap. CDR1 is MNHEY, CDR2 SVGAGI, per germline.